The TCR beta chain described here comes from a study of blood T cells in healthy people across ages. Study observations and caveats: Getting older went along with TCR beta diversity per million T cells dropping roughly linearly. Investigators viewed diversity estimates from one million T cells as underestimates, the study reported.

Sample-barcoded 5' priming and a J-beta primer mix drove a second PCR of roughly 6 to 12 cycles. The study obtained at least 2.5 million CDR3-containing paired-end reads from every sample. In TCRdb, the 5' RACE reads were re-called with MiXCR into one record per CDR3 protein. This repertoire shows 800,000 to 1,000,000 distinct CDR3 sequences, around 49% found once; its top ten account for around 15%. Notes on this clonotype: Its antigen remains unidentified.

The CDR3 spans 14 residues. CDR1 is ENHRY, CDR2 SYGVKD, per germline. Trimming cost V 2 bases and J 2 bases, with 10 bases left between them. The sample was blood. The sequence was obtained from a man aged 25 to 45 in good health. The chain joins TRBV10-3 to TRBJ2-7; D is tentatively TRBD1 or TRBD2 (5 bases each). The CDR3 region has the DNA TGTGCCATCAGTGAGACCCAGGGAGCCTACGAGCAGTACTTC. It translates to CAISETQGAYEQYF.